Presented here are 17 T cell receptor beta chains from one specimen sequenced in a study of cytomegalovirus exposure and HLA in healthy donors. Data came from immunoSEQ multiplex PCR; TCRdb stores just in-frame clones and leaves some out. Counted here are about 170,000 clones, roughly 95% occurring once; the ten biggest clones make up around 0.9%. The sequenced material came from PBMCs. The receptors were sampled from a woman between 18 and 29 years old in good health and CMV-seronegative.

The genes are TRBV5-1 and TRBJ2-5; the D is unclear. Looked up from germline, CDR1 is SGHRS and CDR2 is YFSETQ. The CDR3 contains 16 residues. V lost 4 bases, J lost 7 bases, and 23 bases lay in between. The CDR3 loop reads CASSPGIAASIGTQYF. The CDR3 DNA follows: TGCGCCAGCAGCCCGGGTATCGCGGCTAGTATTGGGACCCAGTACTTC.

Written as DNA, the CDR3 is TGCGCCAGCAGCCAAGATTTACCCAGGGGAGCTAATGAAAAACTGTTTTTT. Amino acid sequence: CASSQDLPRGANEKLFF. V usage is TRBV4-1 and J usage is TRBJ1-4, with a possible D match to TRBD1 (6 bases). V was trimmed by 0 bases and J by 3 bases, leaving 14 bases between them. This CDR3 contains 17 residues. Germline V gene lookup returns CDR1 MGHRA and CDR2 YSYEKL.

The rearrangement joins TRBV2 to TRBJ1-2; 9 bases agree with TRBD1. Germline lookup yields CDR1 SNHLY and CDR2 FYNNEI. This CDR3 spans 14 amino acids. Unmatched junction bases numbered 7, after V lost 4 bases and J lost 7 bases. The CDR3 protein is CASSGTGAGGGYTF. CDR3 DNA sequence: TGTGCCAGCAGTGGGACAGGGGCCGGGGGTGGCTACACCTTC. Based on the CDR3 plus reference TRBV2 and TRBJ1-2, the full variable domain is EPEVTQTPSHQVTQMGQEVILRCVPISNHLYFYWYRQILGQKVEFLVSFYNNEISEKSEIFDDQFSVERPDGSNFTLKIRSTKLEDSAMYFCASSGTGAGGGYTFGSGTRLTVV.

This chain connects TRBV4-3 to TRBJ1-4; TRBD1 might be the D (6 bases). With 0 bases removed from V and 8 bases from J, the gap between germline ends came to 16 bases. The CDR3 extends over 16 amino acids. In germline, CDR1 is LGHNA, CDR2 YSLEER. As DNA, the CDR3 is TGCGCCAGCAGCCAAGAAACAGGGTCAAGGAGCGAAAAACTGTTTTTT. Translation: CASSQETGSRSEKLFF.

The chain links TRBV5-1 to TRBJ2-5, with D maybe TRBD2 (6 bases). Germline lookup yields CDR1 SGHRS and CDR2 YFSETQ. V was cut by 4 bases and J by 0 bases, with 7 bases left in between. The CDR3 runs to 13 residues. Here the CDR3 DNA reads TGCGCCAGCAGCCGGGACTACCAAGAGACCCAGTACTTC. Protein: CASSRDYQETQYF.

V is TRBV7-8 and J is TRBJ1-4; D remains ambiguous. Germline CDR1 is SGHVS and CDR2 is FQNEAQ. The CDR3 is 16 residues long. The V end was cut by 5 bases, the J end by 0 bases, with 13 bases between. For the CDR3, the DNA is TGTGCCAGCAGCCCTGTGGAGCCTGCAACTAATGAAAAACTGTTTTTT. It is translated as CASSPVEPATNEKLFF.

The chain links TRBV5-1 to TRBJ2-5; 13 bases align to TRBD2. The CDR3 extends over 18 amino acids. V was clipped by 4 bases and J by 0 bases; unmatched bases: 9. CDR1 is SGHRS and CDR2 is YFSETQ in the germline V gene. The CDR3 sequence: CASSLGLAGATYQETQYF. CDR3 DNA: TGCGCCAGCAGCCTAGGACTAGCGGGGGCAACGTACCAAGAGACCCAGTACTTC.

CDR3 nucleotide sequence: TGCGCCAGCTCCCGGGTCCTGAACACCGGGGAGCTGTTTTTT. Residues: CASSRVLNTGELFF. The genes are TRBV4-1 and TRBJ2-2; D is undetermined. V lost 8 bases and J lost 1, with 11 bases in between. The CDR3 extends over 14 amino acids. Per germline, CDR1 MGHRA and CDR2 YSYEKL.

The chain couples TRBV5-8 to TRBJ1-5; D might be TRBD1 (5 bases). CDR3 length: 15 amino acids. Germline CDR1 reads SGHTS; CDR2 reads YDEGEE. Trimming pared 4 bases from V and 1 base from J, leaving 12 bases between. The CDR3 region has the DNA TGTGCCAGCAGCCCTGGAGGGGACAGCAATCAGCCCCAGCATTTT. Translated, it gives CASSPGGDSNQPQHF.

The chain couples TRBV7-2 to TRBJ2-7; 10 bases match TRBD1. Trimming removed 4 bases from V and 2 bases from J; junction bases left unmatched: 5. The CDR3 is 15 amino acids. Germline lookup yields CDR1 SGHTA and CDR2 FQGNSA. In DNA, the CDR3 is TGTGCCAGCAGCTATTACGGGACAGGGGCCTACGAGCAGTACTTC. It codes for CASSYYGTGAYEQYF.

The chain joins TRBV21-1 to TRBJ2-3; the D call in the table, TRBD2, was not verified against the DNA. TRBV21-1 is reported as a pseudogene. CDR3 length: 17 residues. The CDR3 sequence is CASSNTSGGVSGDTQYF. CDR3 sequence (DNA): TGTGCCAGCAGCAACACCAGCGGGGGGGTCTCGGGAGATACGCAGTATTTT.

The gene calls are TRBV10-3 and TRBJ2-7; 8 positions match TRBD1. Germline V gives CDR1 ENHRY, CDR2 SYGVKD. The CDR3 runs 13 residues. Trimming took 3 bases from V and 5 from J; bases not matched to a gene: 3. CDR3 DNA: TGTGCCATCAGTGAACAGGGGGTGCACGAGCAGTACTTC. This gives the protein CAISEQGVHEQYF.

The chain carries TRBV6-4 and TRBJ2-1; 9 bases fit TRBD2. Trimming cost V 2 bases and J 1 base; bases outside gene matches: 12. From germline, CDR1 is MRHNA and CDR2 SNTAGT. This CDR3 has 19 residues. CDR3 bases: TGTGCCAGCAGTGACCCCGCGGGGGCGGGGGGGAGGTCCTACAATGAGCAGTTCTTC. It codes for CASSDPAGAGGRSYNEQFF.

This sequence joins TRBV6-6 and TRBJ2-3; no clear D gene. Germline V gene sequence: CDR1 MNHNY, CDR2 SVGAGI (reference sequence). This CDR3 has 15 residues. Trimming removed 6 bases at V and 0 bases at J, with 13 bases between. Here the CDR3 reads CASSWVGSSTDTQYF. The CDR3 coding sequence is TGTGCCAGCAGCTGGGTCGGGTCTAGCACAGATACGCAGTATTTT.

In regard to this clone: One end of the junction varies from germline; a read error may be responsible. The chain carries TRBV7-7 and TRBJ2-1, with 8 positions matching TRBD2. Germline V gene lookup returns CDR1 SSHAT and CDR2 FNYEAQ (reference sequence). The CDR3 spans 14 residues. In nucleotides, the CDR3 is TGTGCTAGCAGCATAGCGGGGCCATACAATGAGCAGTTCTTC. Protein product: CASSIAGPYNEQFF.

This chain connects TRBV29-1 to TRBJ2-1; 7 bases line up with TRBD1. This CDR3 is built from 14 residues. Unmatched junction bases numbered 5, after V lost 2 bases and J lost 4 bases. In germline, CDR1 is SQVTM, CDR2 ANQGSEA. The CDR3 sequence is CSVEPGGSYNEQFF. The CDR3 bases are TGCAGCGTTGAACCAGGGGGAAGTTACAATGAGCAGTTCTTC.

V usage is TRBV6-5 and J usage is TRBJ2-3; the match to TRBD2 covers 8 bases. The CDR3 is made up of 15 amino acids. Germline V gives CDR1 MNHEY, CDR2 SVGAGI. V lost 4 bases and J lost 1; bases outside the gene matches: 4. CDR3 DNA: TGTGCCAGCAGTTCGGGGGGGGGAGGCACAGATACGCAGTATTTT. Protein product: CASSSGGGGTDTQYF.